The rows below give T cell receptor beta chains drawn from one sample of a study of PD-1 blockade in classical Hodgkin lymphoma. Method: immunoSEQ multiplex PCR; TCRdb's copy keeps in-frame clones and lacks some. The data show about 24,000 clones, 65% to 85% seen once. Sequences were derived from CD4+ T cells from blood, sampled at baseline. All receptors derive from a human donor with classical Hodgkin lymphoma. Both conserved end residues are part of each CDR3. A D gene is named only where the DNA matches it firmly. The size field is filled for only some rows; it gives once, few, many or a size class.

J: TRBJ1-1
size: NA
V: TRBV7-2
D: NA
CDR3: CASKIPQMNTEAFF
DNA: TGTGCCAGCAAGATTCCACAAATGAACACTGAAGCTTTCTTT

J: TRBJ2-7
size: NA
V: TRBV6-6
D: NA
CDR3: CASSSLGREQYF
DNA: TGTGCCAGCAGTAGTTTGGGGCGCGAGCAGTACTTC

J: TRBJ1-2
size: NA
V: TRBV15
D: NA
CDR3: CATSRTGGGYTF
DNA: TGTGCCACCAGCAGAACGGGAGGTGGCTACACCTTC

J: TRBJ2-1
size: NA
V: TRBV25-1
D: NA
CDR3: CASSEWGLAGNTYNEQFF
DNA: TGTGCCAGCAGTGAATGGGGCCTGGCTGGTAACACCTACAATGAGCAGTTCTTC

J: TRBJ2-7
size: NA
V: TRBV28
D: NA
CDR3: CASSLGVTGLGEQYF
DNA: TGTGCCAGCAGTTTGGGGGTCACAGGGCTTGGCGAGCAGTACTTC

J: TRBJ1-5
size: NA
V: TRBV6-5
D: NA
CDR3: CASSLGRMNQPQHF
DNA: TGTGCCAGCTCGTTGGGGCGGATGAATCAGCCCCAGCATTTT

J: TRBJ2-7
size: NA
V: TRBV29-1
D: NA
CDR3: CSAGRGLDYEQYF
DNA: TGCAGCGCTGGTCGGGGCCTAGACTACGAGCAGTACTTC

J: TRBJ1-1
size: NA
V: TRBV5-1
D: NA
CDR3: CASSLNVLTGNTEAFF
DNA: TGCGCCAGCAGCTTGAACGTGTTGACGGGGAACACTGAAGCTTTCTTT

J: TRBJ2-2
size: once
V: TRBV7-2
D: NA
CDR3: CASNVGGGSGELFF
DNA: TGTGCCAGCAATGTCGGTGGGGGGTCCGGGGAGCTGTTTTTT

J: TRBJ1-5
size: NA
V: TRBV30
D: NA
CDR3: CAWSRGTGEWTYSNQPQHF
DNA: TGTGCCTGGAGTCGTGGTACAGGCGAATGGACTTATAGCAATCAGCCCCAGCATTTT

J: TRBJ2-7
size: NA
V: TRBV21-1
D: NA
CDR3: CASSKAGVYPYEQYF
DNA: TGTGCCAGCAGCAAAGCCGGGGTATACCCCTACGAGCAGTACTTC

J: TRBJ1-1
size: NA
V: TRBV7-6
D: TRBD1
CDR3: CASSGQGNTEAFF
DNA: TGTGCCAGCAGCGGACAGGGGAACACTGAAGCTTTCTTT

J: TRBJ2-3
size: NA
V: TRBV5-1
D: TRBD2
CDR3: CASSSSGGLLAGATDTQYF
DNA: TGCGCCAGCAGCTCCTCAGGGGGTTTGCTAGCGGGGGCCACAGATACGCAGTATTTT

J: TRBJ1-2
size: NA
V: TRBV7-8
D: NA
CDR3: CASSHIEGLGDYGYTF
DNA: TGTGCCAGCAGCCACATCGAGGGCTTGGGTGACTATGGCTACACCTTC

J: TRBJ1-1
size: NA
V: TRBV6-1
D: NA
CDR3: CASSQGWKDTEAFF
DNA: TGTGCCAGCAGTCAGGGTTGGAAGGACACTGAAGCTTTCTTT

J: TRBJ1-4
size: NA
V: TRBV6-5
D: NA
CDR3: CASSYSARGSVQKLFF
DNA: TGTGCCAGCAGTTACTCTGCCAGGGGTAGCGTTCAAAAACTGTTTTTT

J: TRBJ1-2
size: NA
V: TRBV19
D: TRBD1
CDR3: CASSIVGQENYGYTF
DNA: TGTGCCAGTAGTATAGTGGGACAGGAGAACTATGGCTACACCTTC

J: TRBJ1-2
size: NA
V: TRBV5-1
D: NA
CDR3: CATGENYGYTF
DNA: TGCGCCACTGGAGAGAACTATGGCTACACCTTC

J: TRBJ2-1
size: NA
V: TRBV5-4
D: NA
CDR3: CASSLGTYNEQFF
DNA: TGTGCCAGCAGCTTGGGCACCTACAATGAGCAGTTCTTC

J: TRBJ2-2
size: NA
V: TRBV5-1
D: TRBD1
CDR3: CASQQGGSDTGELFF
DNA: TGCGCCAGCCAACAAGGGGGCTCTGACACCGGGGAGCTGTTTTTT

J: TRBJ1-1
size: NA
V: TRBV6-5
D: NA
CDR3: CASSYSAVGTEAFF
DNA: TGTGCCAGCAGTTACTCTGCGGTGGGCACTGAAGCTTTCTTT

J: TRBJ1-5
size: NA
V: TRBV5-6
D: NA
CDR3: CASSLAGGYQPQHF
DNA: TGTGCCAGCAGCTTGGCCGGGGGTTATCAGCCCCAGCATTTT

J: TRBJ2-5
size: NA
V: TRBV7-2
D: TRBD1
CDR3: CASSRIGQGRETQYF
DNA: TGTGCCAGCAGCCGGATCGGACAGGGCCGGGAGACCCAGTACTTC